This record looks at one T cell receptor (beta chain) sequence and its context. The antigen it binds to is not known. Base qualities were left out, and no much larger clone turns up one base away. The germline V gene specifies SNHLY as CDR1 and FYNNEI as CDR2. CDR3 length: 14 amino acids, cysteine to phenylalanine. CDR3 DNA is the only sequence kept; it has 42 bases, read in frame from the first base. V is pared back by 6 bases and J by 8 bases, with 14 bases lying between the germline termini. The data derive from a study of OX40 agonist ivuxolimab in advanced cancers. For the study in its entirety: The costimulatory receptor OX40 (CD134) was targeted by ivuxolimab, a fully human IgG2 agonistic monoclonal antibody. Intravenous ivuxolimab was administered to patients every 2 weeks at six dose levels: 0.01, 0.1, 0.3, 1.5, 3 and 10 mg/kg. Of the roughly 50 dose-escalation patients, hepatocellular carcinoma was present in 19, melanoma in approximately 15, renal cell carcinoma in 9 and head and neck cancer in 9. In the dose-escalation cohort, over 65% of patients were male, and the mean age was roughly 60 years, with a range of roughly 23 to 85. Prior anti-PD-1, anti-PD-L1 or anti-CTLA-4 therapy was permitted, and approximately 40% of dose-escalation patients had received checkpoint inhibitors. Partial responses were achieved by three dose-escalation patients, of whom one had hepatocellular carcinoma and two had cutaneous melanoma. The point of sequencing TCRbeta in the periphery was to test whether ivuxolimab changed TCR sequence diversity and drove clonal T-cell expansion. The monotherapy dose-escalation portion (N ≈ 55 patients) of the phase I ivuxolimab trial is reported in the paper.

Broader findings and caveats from the paper: In the 0.1-3.0 mg/kg groups, partial responders had among the lowest normalized peripheral clonal expansion, particularly in CD8+ T cells. Low levels of normalized T-cell clonal expansion were also seen in some patients who did not respond. Clonal expansion of both CD4+ and CD8+ blood T cells was observed from baseline to week 6 at doses 0.1 to 3.0 mg/kg. On average, CD8+ T cells showed more expanded clones than CD4+ T cells after ivuxolimab. Which antigens the clonally expanded peripheral T cells were specific for was not determined.

For sequencing of the TCRbeta CDR3 region, genomic DNA was extracted from the sorted cells. TCRbeta CDR3 regions were sequenced using the immunoSEQ Assay. TCRdb took this table from immuneACCESS and kept in-frame rearrangements with V and J called. Such tables lack part of the clones; where checked against another copy, unresolved V genes explain under half of the gap, and the rest is unexplained. A total of tens of thousands of clones appear in this sample, around 86% of them only once. The ten most abundant clones make up about 0.42% of the sample. The trial excluded patients who had a history of autoimmune disease or who were on systemic immunosuppression. Peripheral blood for TCR sequencing was drawn from every dose cohort at baseline, at cycle 4 day 1 and at cycle 7 day 1. The samples were taken from a phase I, first-in-human, multicenter, open-label dose-escalation trial of ivuxolimab. Adults with locally advanced or metastatic head and neck squamous cell, hepatocellular, melanoma or renal cell carcinoma were enrolled in the trial. Before TCR sequencing, CD4+ and CD8+ T cells were separately sorted from peripheral blood.

The sequence came from an adult with an advanced solid tumor such as melanoma, head and neck, liver or kidney cancer. This receptor chain uses TRBV2 and TRBJ1-6; perhaps TRBD1 is the D gene, with 5 bases matching. The sample in question was CD4+ or CD8+ T cells sorted from blood, obtained in a trial of the OX40 agonist ivuxolimab. The CDR3 sequence is CASRGTVRDSPLHF. In nucleotides, the sequence is TGTGCCAGCAGGGGGACCGTTAGGGATTCACCCCTCCACTTT.